The 3 T cell receptor beta chains reported below all come from one sample, sequenced in a study of blood T cell repertoires in COVID-19. Profiling relied on immunoSEQ multiplex PCR, and the TCRdb table lists in-frame clones only, not all of them. The sample contains 450,000 to 500,000 clones, 80% to 90% of which appear only once. The sequenced sample was peripheral blood. These TCRs come from a human donor in a cohort sampled during active COVID-19.

In DNA form, the CDR3 reads TGTGCCAGCAGCTATTTTAACAGTCTCCAAGAGACCCAGTACTTC. Translated, it gives CASSYFNSLQETQYF. V is TRBV5-6 and J is TRBJ2-5, with unresolved D. Germline CDR1 and CDR2: SGHDT and YYEEEE. The V and J ends lost 3 bases and 1 base respectively, with 13 bases between them. CDR3 length: 15 amino acids.

The chain employs TRBV9 and TRBJ2-1; 8 bases are a match to TRBD2. The CDR3 covers 16 residues. Germline loops: CDR1 SGDLS, CDR2 YYNGEE. The ends lost 0 bases at V and 2 bases at J; junction bases unmatched: 4. CDR3 nucleotide sequence: TGTGCCAGCAGCGTAGAGGCGGGAGGTCCCTACAATGAGCAGTTCTTC. This encodes CASSVEAGGPYNEQFF.

The gene calls are TRBV6-5 and TRBJ1-3; no clear D gene. Trimming pared 2 bases from V and 0 bases from J, leaving 11 bases between. This CDR3 has 16 residues. The V gene's germline CDR1 is MNHEY and CDR2 SVGAGI. The chain's CDR3 is CASSYSGRNSGNTIYF. The CDR3 coding sequence is TGTGCCAGCAGTTACAGCGGCAGGAACTCTGGAAACACCATATATTTT.